This TCR beta chain originates from a study of blood T cell repertoires in COVID-19. This clone appeared a few times. Sequenced by immunoSEQ multiplex PCR; TCRdb stores in-frame clones only, minus some. The data show 250,000 or so clones, 88% seen once. The CDR3 spans 10 residues. Trimming removed 2 bases from V and 15 bases from J, with 11 bases in between. CDR1 and CDR2 from the germline V gene are DFQATT and SNEGSKA (reference sequence). The chain combines TRBV20-1 with TRBJ2-1, with D tentatively TRBD2 (5 bases). This receptor was identified in a woman between 35 and 50 years old who had been exposed to COVID-19. The material sequenced was PBMCs or T cells enriched from blood (not recorded which). The CDR3, as DNA: TGCAGTGCTAGAAAACTAGGCACGTTCTTC. This sequence encodes CSARKLGTFF.